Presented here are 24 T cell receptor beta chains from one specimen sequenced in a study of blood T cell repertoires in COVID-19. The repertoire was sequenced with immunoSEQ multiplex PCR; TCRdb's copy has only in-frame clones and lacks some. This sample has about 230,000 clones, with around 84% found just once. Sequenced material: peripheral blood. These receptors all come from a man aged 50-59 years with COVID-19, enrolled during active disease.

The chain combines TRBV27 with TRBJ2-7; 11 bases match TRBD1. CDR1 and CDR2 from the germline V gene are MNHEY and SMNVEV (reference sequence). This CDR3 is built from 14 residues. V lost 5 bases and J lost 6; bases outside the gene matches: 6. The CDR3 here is CASSITGQGGEQYF. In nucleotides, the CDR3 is TGTGCCAGCAGTATTACGGGACAGGGGGGCGAGCAGTACTTC.

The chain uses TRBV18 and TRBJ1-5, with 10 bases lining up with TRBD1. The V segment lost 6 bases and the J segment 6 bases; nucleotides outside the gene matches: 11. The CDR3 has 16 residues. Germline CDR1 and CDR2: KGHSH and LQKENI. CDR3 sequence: CASSPDGTGAGQPQHF. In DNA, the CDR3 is TGTGCCAGCTCGCCCGACGGGACAGGGGCCGGTCAGCCCCAGCATTTT.

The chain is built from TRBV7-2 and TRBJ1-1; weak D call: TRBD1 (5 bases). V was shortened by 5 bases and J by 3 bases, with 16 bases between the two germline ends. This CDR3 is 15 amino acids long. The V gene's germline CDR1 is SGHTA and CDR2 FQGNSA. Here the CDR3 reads CASSQAGRADTEAFF. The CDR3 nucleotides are TGTGCCAGCAGCCAGGCCGGCAGGGCCGACACTGAAGCTTTCTTT.

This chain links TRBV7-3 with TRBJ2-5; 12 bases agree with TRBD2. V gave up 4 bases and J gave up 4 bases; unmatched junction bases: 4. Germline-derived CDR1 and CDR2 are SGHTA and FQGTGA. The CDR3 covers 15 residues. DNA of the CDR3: TGTGCCAGCAGCTCGACTAGCGGGAGTGGAGAGACCCAGTACTTC. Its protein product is CASSSTSGSGETQYF.

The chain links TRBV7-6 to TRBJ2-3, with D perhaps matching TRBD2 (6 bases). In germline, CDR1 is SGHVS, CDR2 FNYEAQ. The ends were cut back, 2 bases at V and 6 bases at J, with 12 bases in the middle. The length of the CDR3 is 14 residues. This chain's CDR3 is CASSLRTGGDTQYF. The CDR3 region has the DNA TGTGCCAGCAGCTTACGGACTGGGGGGGATACGCAGTATTTT.

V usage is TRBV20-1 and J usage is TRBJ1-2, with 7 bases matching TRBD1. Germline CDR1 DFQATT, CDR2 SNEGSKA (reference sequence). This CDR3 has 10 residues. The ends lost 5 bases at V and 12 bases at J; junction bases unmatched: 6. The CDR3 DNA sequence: TGCAGTGCTGGACAGGAGGGCCACACCTTC. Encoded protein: CSAGQEGHTF.

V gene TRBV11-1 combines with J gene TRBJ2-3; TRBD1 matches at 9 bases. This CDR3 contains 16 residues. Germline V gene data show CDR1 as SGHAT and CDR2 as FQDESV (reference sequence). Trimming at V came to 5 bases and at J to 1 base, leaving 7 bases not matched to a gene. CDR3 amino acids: CASSATGTGRTDTQYF. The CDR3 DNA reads TGTGCCAGCAGCGCTACCGGGACAGGGCGCACAGATACGCAGTATTTT.

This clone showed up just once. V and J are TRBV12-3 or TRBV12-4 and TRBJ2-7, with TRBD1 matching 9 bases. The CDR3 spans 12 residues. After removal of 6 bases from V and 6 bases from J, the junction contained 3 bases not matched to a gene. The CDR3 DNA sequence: TGTGCCAGCAGCCGGGACAGGGTCGAGCAGTACTTC. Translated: CASSRDRVEQYF.

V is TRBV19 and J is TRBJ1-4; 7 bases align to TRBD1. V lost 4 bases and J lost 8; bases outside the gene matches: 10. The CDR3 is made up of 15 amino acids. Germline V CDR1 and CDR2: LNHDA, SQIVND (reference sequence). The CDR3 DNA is TGTGCCAGTAGTACGACAGGGATCGAATTGGAAAAACTGTTTTTT. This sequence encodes CASSTTGIELEKLFF.

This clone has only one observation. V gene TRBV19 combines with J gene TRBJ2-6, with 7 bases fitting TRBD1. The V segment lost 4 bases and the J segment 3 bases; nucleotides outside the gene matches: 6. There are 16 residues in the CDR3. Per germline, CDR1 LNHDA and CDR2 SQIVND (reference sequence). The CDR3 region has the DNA TGTGCCAGTAGTAGACAGGGATTGAATGGGGCCAACGTCCTGACTTTC. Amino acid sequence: CASSRQGLNGANVLTF. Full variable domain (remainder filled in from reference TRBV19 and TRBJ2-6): DGGITQSPKYLFRKEGQNVTLSCEQNLNHDAMYWYRQDPGQGLRLIYYSQIVNDFQKGDIAEGYSVSREKKESFPLTVTSAQKNPTAFYLCASSRQGLNGANVLTFGAGSRLTVL.

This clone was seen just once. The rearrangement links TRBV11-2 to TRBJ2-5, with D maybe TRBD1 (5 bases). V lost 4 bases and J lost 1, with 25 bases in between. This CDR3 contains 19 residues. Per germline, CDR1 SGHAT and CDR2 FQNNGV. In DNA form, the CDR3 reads TGTGCCAGCAGCTACCACATAAATAGAGGCCAGGGCCCCCAAGAGACCCAGTACTTC. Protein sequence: CASSYHINRGQGPQETQYF.

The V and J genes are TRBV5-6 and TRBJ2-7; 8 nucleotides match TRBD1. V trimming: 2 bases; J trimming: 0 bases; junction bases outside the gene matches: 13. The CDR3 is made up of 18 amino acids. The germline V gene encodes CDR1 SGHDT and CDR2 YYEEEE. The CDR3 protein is CASSFSRGPLAYSYEQYF. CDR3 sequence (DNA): TGTGCCAGCAGCTTCTCCAGGGGGCCTCTAGCGTACTCCTACGAGCAGTACTTC.

The chain's CDR3 is CASSIRQGRKTGELFF. CDR3 DNA: TGTGCCAGTAGTATACGACAGGGTAGAAAAACCGGGGAGCTGTTTTTT. The chain uses TRBV19 and TRBJ2-2; 7 positions match TRBD1. Germline trimming cut 2 bases from V and 5 bases from J; bases unmatched to any gene: 8. Germline assignment: CDR1 LNHDA and CDR2 SQIVND (reference sequence). This CDR3 contains 16 residues. Filled out from reference TRBV19 and TRBJ2-2, the complete variable domain reads DGGITQSPKYLFRKEGQNVTLSCEQNLNHDAMYWYRQDPGQGLRLIYYSQIVNDFQKGDIAEGYSVSREKKESFPLTVTSAQKNPTAFYLCASSIRQGRKTGELFFGEGSRLTVL.

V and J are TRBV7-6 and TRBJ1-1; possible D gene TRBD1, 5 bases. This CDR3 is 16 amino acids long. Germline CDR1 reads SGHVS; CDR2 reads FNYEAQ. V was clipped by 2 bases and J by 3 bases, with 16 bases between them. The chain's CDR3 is CASSLFGGSKDTEAFF. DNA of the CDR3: TGTGCCAGCAGCTTATTTGGGGGGAGTAAAGACACTGAAGCTTTCTTT.

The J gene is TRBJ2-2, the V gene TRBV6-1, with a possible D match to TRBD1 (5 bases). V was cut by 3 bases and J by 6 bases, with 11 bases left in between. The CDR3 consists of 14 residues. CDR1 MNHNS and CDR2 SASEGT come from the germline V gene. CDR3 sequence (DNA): TGTGCCAGCAGTGATGGACATACCGCCGGGGAGCTGTTTTTT. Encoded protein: CASSDGHTAGELFF.

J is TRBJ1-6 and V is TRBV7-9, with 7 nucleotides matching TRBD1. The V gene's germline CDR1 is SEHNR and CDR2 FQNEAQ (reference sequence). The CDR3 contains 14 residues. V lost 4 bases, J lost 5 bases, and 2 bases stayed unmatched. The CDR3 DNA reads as TGTGCCAGCAGCTCAACAGGGGATAATTCACCCCTCCACTTT. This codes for CASSSTGDNSPLHF.

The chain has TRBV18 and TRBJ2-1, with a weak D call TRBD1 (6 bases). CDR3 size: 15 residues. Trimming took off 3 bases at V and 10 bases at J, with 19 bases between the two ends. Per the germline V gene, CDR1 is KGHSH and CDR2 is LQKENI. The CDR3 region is CASSPTGFPPREQFF. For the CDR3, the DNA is TGTGCCAGCTCACCTACAGGGTTCCCCCCAAGGGAGCAGTTCTTC. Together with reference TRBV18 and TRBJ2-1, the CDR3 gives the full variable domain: NAGVMQNPRHLVRRRGQEARLRCSPMKGHSHVYWYRQLPEEGLKFMVYLQKENIIDESGMPKERFSAEFPKEGPSILRIQQVVRGDSAAYFCASSPTGFPPREQFFGPGTRLTVL.

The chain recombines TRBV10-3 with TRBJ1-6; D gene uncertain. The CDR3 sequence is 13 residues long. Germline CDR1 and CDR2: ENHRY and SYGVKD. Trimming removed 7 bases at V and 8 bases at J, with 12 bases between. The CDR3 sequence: CAITSGEYSPLHF. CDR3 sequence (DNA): TGTGCCATCACGTCAGGCGAGTATTCACCCCTCCACTTT.

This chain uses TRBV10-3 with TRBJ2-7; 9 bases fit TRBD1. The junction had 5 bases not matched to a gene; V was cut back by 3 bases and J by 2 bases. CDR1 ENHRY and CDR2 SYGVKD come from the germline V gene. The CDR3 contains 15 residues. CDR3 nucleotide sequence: TGTGCCATCAGTGACGGACAGGGGTACACCTACGAGCAGTACTTC. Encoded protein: CAISDGQGYTYEQYF.

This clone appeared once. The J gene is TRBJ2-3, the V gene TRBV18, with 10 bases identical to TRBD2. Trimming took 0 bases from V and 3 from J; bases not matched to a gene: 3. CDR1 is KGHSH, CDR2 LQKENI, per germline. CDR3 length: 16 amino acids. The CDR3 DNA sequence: TGTGCCAGCTCACCACCAGCGGGAGGGGGAACAGATACGCAGTATTTT. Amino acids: CASSPPAGGGTDTQYF.

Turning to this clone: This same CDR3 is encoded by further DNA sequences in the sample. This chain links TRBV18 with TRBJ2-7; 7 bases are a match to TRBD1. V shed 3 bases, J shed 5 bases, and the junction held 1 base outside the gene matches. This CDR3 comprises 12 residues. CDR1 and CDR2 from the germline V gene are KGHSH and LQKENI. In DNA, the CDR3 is TGTGCCAGCTCACCTCAGGGGGACGAGCAGTACTTC. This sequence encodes CASSPQGDEQYF.

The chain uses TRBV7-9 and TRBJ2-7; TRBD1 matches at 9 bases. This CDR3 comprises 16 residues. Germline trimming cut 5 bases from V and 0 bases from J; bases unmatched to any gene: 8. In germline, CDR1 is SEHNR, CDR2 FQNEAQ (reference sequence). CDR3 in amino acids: CASSPGQGITSYEQYF. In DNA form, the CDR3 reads TGTGCCAGCAGCCCGGGACAGGGAATAACCTCCTACGAGCAGTACTTC.

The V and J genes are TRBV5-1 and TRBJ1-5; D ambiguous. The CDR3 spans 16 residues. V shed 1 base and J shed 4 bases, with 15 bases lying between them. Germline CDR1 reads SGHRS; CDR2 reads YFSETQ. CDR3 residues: CASSLSSDYGNQPQHF. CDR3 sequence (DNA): TGCGCCAGCAGCTTGTCGTCGGACTATGGGAATCAGCCCCAGCATTTT. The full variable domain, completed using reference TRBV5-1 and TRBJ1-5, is KAGVTQTPRYLIKTRGQQVTLSCSPISGHRSVSWYQQTPGQGLQFLFEYFSETQRNKGNFPGRFSGRQFSNSRSEMNVSTLELGDSALYLCASSLSSDYGNQPQHFGDGTRLSIL.

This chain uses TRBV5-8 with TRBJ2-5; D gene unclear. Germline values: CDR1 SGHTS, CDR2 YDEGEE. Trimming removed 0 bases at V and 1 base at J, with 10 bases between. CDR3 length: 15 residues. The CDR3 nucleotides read TGTGCCAGCAGCTTGGCCGCAACAATCCAAGAGACCCAGTACTTC. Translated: CASSLAATIQETQYF.